The rows below give T cell receptor beta chains drawn from one sample of a study of cytomegalovirus exposure and HLA in healthy donors. Method: immunoSEQ multiplex PCR; TCRdb's copy keeps in-frame clones and lacks some. Among 200,000 to 250,000 clones listed, roughly 79% were seen once. Sequenced sample: PBMCs. The receptors shown here come from a man aged 18 to 30 in good health and CMV-seronegative. Both conserved end residues are part of each CDR3. D genes are given only for firm matches. Size is omitted from some rows. Given values are once, few, many or a class for expanded clones.

V	size	J	D	DNA	CDR3
TRBV15	NA	TRBJ2-7	TRBD1	TGTGCCACCAGTCAGGGGGCTGGCTACGAGCAGTACTTC	CATSQGAGYEQYF
TRBV4-3	few	TRBJ2-1	NA	TGCGCCAGCAGCCGACACAGGAGCTCCTACAATGAGCAGTTCTTC	CASSRHRSSYNEQFF
TRBV5-1	few	TRBJ1-4	NA	TGCGCCAGCAGCTTGGGGGTGATCGGCGGGGCCATTGAAAAACTGTTTTTT	CASSLGVIGGAIEKLFF
TRBV30	NA	TRBJ2-7	TRBD2	TGTGCCTGGAATAGCGGGAGCGCCTACGAGCAGTACTTC	CAWNSGSAYEQYF
TRBV6-5	NA	TRBJ2-1	NA	TGTGCCAGCAGCCTAGGGGATGAGCAGTTCTTC	CASSLGDEQFF
TRBV9	NA	TRBJ2-4	TRBD2	TGTGCCAGCAGCTCCCCTCGCGGGGGGGCTTCGGACATTCAGTACTTC	CASSSPRGGASDIQYF
TRBV30	NA	TRBJ1-1	NA	TGTGCCTGGAGCCTGAGCGACTATGAAGCTTTCTTT	CAWSLSDYEAFF
TRBV5-4	NA	TRBJ1-1	NA	TGTGCCAGCAGCTCTCCCGGCGGGATACCAGAGAACACTGAAGCTTTCTTT	CASSSPGGIPENTEAFF
TRBV28	NA	TRBJ1-1	TRBD1	TGTGCCAGCAGGCCGGACAGGGGGCCAGTGAACACTGAAGCTTTCTTT	CASRPDRGPVNTEAFF
TRBV10-3	NA	TRBJ2-7	TRBD1	TGTGCCATCAGTCCTTCCCCGGGACAGGGGCCCCCCTACGAGCAGTACTTC	CAISPSPGQGPPYEQYF
TRBV7-8	NA	TRBJ2-7	TRBD2	TGTGCCAGCAGCTTAGCCCTCGGGGGGACGTCGGGCGAGCAGTACTTC	CASSLALGGTSGEQYF
TRBV15	NA	TRBJ2-7	NA	TGTGCCACCAGCATCGGGGGCTCCTACGAGCAGTACTTC	CATSIGGSYEQYF
TRBV7-3	NA	TRBJ2-2	TRBD2	TGTGCCAGCAGCTTGAATCCGGGACTAGCGAGGACGAACACCGGGGAGCTGTTTTTT	CASSLNPGLARTNTGELFF
TRBV7-9	NA	TRBJ2-7	NA	TGTGCCAGCAGCTTAGCTGGGGCATACTACGAGCAGTACTTC	CASSLAGAYYEQYF
TRBV4-2	NA	TRBJ1-2	NA	TGTGCCAGCAGCCAAGTAGTGGGCAGGGTTGACTATGGCTACACCTTC	CASSQVVGRVDYGYTF
TRBV7-5	NA	TRBJ1-2	NA	TGTGCCAGAAGCTGGGACACCAACATCCAAGGGAGCTATGGCTACACCTTC	CARSWDTNIQGSYGYTF
TRBV25-1	NA	TRBJ1-4	NA	TGTGCCAGCAGAGGCGGGGGCAGCCTTAATGAAAAACTGTTTTTT	CASRGGGSLNEKLFF
TRBV11-3	NA	TRBJ1-1	TRBD1	TGTGCCAGCAGGTCTCCGGGACAGGGGCAGAGGACTGAAGCTTTCTTT	CASRSPGQGQRTEAFF
TRBV5-8	NA	TRBJ2-2	NA	TGTGCCAGCCCGCGCGGGGAGCTGTTTTTT	CASPRGELFF
TRBV18	once	TRBJ1-2	NA	TGTGCCAGCTCACGAATGGACACGGACTATGGCTACACCTTC	CASSRMDTDYGYTF
TRBV14	NA	TRBJ1-5	TRBD1	TGTGCCAGCAGCCAAGATCGAAGGGGGCAAGGCAATCAGCCCCAGCATTTT	CASSQDRRGQGNQPQHF
TRBV7-2	NA	TRBJ1-1	TRBD1	TGTGCCAGCAGCCCTCGACAGGGGAGGACTGAAGCTTTCTTT	CASSPRQGRTEAFF
TRBV19	NA	TRBJ2-1	TRBD2	TGTGCCAGTAGGGGAGGCCTAGCGGAATACAATGAGCAGTTCTTC	CASRGGLAEYNEQFF
TRBV14	NA	TRBJ1-2	NA	TGTGCCAGCAGCCAGGAGGGGTATGGCTACACCTTC	CASSQEGYGYTF
TRBV7-3	once	TRBJ2-1	TRBD2	TGTGCCAGCAGCCCCGGACTAGCGAGTGCCTACAATGAGCAGTTCTTC	CASSPGLASAYNEQFF
TRBV7-8	NA	TRBJ1-1	NA	TGTGCCAGCAGCCTTAGGACAGCCTTGAACACTGAAGCTTTCTTT	CASSLRTALNTEAFF
TRBV27	NA	TRBJ2-7	TRBD2	TGTGCCAGCAGTCCGAGGACTAGCGGGAGCTCCTACGAGCAGTACTTC	CASSPRTSGSSYEQYF
TRBV30	NA	TRBJ1-3	TRBD1	TGTGCCTGGAGCGCCGGGACAGCTGGAAACACCATATATTTT	CAWSAGTAGNTIYF
TRBV2	NA	TRBJ1-3	NA	TGTGCCAGCAGTGTCATTACAGGCTCTGGAAACACCATATATTTT	CASSVITGSGNTIYF
TRBV5-1	NA	TRBJ1-6	NA	TGCGCCAGCAGAGGCCAGGATAATTCACCCCTCCACTTT	CASRGQDNSPLHF
TRBV30	NA	TRBJ1-4	TRBD1	TGTGCCTGGAGTCCCTGGGACAGGGACAAAGGACTGTTTTTT	CAWSPWDRDKGLFF
TRBV29-1	NA	TRBJ1-2	NA	TGCAGCGTTGAAGATCCCGCAGAATATGGCTACACCTTC	CSVEDPAEYGYTF
TRBV27	NA	TRBJ2-3	NA	TGTGCCAGCACCAAACAGGTTAGCACAGATACGCAGTATTTT	CASTKQVSTDTQYF
TRBV7-9	once	TRBJ2-1	NA	TGTGCCAGCAACCCTCTCGACAGCCCTTCCTACAATGAGCAGTTCTTC	CASNPLDSPSYNEQFF
TRBV13	NA	TRBJ1-6	NA	TGTGCCAGCAGCTGGGGGACATCGGGAAATTCACCCCTCCACTTT	CASSWGTSGNSPLHF
TRBV5-1	NA	TRBJ2-3	NA	TGCGCCAGCAGCTCAAACACAGATACGCAGTATTTT	CASSSNTDTQYF
TRBV2	NA	TRBJ2-7	NA	TGTGCCAGCACTCCAACGGGGGGCGGGAGTAACGAGCAGTACTTC	CASTPTGGGSNEQYF
TRBV29-1	NA	TRBJ1-1	NA	TGCAGCGTTGAAGCCGGGACAGAAGCTTTCTTT	CSVEAGTEAFF
TRBV7-2	NA	TRBJ2-2	NA	TGTGCCAGCAGCACTCAAACTAGTTCGAACACCGGGGAGCTGTTTTTT	CASSTQTSSNTGELFF
TRBV4-2	once	TRBJ1-1	NA	TGTGCCAGCAGCCAAGCGGCACTAGAGAACACTGAAGCTTTCTTT	CASSQAALENTEAFF
TRBV19	NA	TRBJ1-3	NA	TGTGCCAGTAGTGCAGGACAGAGCGAAAACACCATATATTTT	CASSAGQSENTIYF
TRBV25-1	NA	TRBJ1-4	TRBD1	TGTGCCAGCAGTGGTCCTCGGGACAGGGGGCTAAAACTGTTTTTT	CASSGPRDRGLKLFF
TRBV5-1	few	TRBJ2-3	NA	TGCGCCAGCTTCGAAGGGAGGACAGATACGCAGTATTTT	CASFEGRTDTQYF
TRBV5-1	NA	TRBJ1-2	TRBD1	TGCGCCAGCAGCTATACAGGGGGGGATGGCTACACCTTC	CASSYTGGDGYTF
TRBV7-6	NA	TRBJ2-1	NA	TGTGCCAGCAGCCCCAGGGTTGCGGCCAAAAATGAGCAGTTCTTC	CASSPRVAAKNEQFF
TRBV5-1	NA	TRBJ2-7	TRBD1	TGCGCCAGCAGCGAGGACAGGGCCCCAATCCGGTACGAGCAGTACTTC	CASSEDRAPIRYEQYF
TRBV29-1	NA	TRBJ2-3	NA	TGCAGCGTTGGCGGGCAGGAGGGGCCGGCAGATACGCAGTATTTT	CSVGGQEGPADTQYF
TRBV9	NA	TRBJ2-7	NA	TGTGCCAGCAGCACCGGGATTAACGAGCAGTACTTC	CASSTGINEQYF
TRBV13	NA	TRBJ2-1	TRBD2	TGTGCCAGCAGCTTATTAAAAATGGAAGTTCGGACTAGCAACGATGAGCAGTTCTTC	CASSLLKMEVRTSNDEQFF